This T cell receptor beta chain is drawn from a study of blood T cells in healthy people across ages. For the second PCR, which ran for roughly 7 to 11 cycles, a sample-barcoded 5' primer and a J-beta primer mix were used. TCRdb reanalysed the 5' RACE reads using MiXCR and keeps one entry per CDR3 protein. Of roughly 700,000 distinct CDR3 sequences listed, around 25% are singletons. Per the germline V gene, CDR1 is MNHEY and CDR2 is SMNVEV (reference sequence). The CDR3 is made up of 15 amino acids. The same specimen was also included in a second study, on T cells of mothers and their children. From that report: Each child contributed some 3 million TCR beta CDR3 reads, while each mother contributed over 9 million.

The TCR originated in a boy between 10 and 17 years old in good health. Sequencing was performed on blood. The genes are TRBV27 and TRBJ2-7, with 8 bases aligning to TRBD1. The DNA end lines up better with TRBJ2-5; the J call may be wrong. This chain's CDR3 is CASSSMTGEQETQYF. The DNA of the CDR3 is TGTGCCAGCAGTTCTATGACAGGGGAACAAGAGACCCAGTACTTC.